A selection of T cell receptor beta chains follows, all from one sample in a study of OX40 agonist ivuxolimab in advanced cancers. Generated by immunoSEQ multiplex PCR, the TCRdb table keeps only in-frame clones and is missing some. The table has tens of thousands of clones, approximately 82% seen once. The source was CD4+ or CD8+ T cells sorted from blood, collected in a trial of the OX40 agonist ivuxolimab. Every receptor here comes from an adult with an advanced solid tumor such as melanoma, head and neck, liver or kidney cancer. The CDR3 runs from the conserved cysteine through the conserved F or W. A D gene is named only where the DNA matches it firmly. The size of a clone is reported for some rows only, either as once, few or many, or as a class for expanded clones.

j_call	clone_size	v_call	cdr3_length	d_call	cdr3_aa	cdr3_nt
TRBJ2-7	.	TRBV7-2	15	.	CASSPRPGGAYEQYF	TGTGCCAGCAGCCCGCGACCAGGAGGCGCCTACGAGCAGTACTTC
TRBJ2-3	few	TRBV7-8	14	TRBD2	CASSGLAAGGTQYF	TGTGCCAGCAGCGGACTAGCGGCGGGGGGTACGCAGTATTTT
TRBJ2-3	.	TRBV9	14	.	CASSVDPDTDTQYF	TGTGCCAGCAGCGTAGACCCAGACACAGATACGCAGTATTTT
TRBJ1-1	.	TRBV2	13	.	CASTFTGSTEAFF	TGTGCCAGCACTTTCACAGGGTCCACTGAAGCTTTCTTT
TRBJ1-4	.	TRBV5-6	17	TRBD1	CASSLVVSGGAGEKLFF	TGTGCCAGCAGCCTGGTGGTATCAGGGGGCGCGGGTGAAAAACTGTTTTTT
TRBJ1-2	.	TRBV7-2	14	TRBD1	CASSAQGQGYGYTF	TGTGCCAGCAGCGCACAGGGACAGGGGTATGGCTACACCTTC
TRBJ2-7	.	TRBV15	12	.	CATSRDGGEQYF	TGTGCCACCAGCAGAGATGGTGGCGAGCAGTACTTC
TRBJ1-1	.	TRBV7-2	14	.	CASSLMGKHTEAFF	TGTGCCAGCAGCTTAATGGGGAAGCACACTGAAGCTTTCTTT
TRBJ2-7	.	TRBV5-5	14	.	CASSKDTSSYEQYF	TGTGCCAGCAGCAAGGACACGAGCTCCTACGAGCAGTACTTC
TRBJ2-7	.	TRBV7-8	15	.	CASRSRVVPPYEQYF	TGTGCCAGCAGGTCCCGGGTGGTCCCACCCTACGAGCAGTACTTC
TRBJ1-6	.	TRBV28	12	.	CASTIRGTPLHF	TGTGCCAGCACAATCCGGGGGACACCCCTCCACTTT